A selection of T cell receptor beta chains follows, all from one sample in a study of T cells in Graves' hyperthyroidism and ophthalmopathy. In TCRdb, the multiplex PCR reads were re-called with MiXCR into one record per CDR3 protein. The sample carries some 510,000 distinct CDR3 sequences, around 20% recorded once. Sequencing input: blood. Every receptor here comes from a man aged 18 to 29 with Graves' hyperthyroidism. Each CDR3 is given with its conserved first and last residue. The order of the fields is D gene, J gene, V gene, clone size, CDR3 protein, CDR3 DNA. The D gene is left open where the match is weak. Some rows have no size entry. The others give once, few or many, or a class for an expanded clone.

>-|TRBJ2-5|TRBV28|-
CASSRDSGGKTQYF
TGTGCCAGCAGTAGGGATAGCGGAGGGAAGACCCAGTACTTC
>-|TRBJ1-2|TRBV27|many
CASSSQGQGYTF
TGTGCCAGCAGTTCACAGGGTCAAGGCTACACCTTC
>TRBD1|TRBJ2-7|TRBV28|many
CASSTLDRVPMDEQYF
TGTGCCAGCAGTACCCTGGACAGGGTTCCTATGGACGAGCAGTACTTC
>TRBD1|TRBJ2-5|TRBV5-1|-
CASSWQTGGQETQYF
TGCGCCAGCAGCTGGCAGACAGGGGGCCAAGAGACCCAGTACTTC
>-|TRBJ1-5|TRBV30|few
CAWSEDSLNSNQPQHF
TGTGCCTGGAGCGAAGACAGTTTAAATAGCAATCAGCCCCAGCATTTT
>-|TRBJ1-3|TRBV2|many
CASKGNTIYF
TGTGCCAGCAAGGGAAACACCATATATTTT
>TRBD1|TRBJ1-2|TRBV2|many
CASSGLIRQGNYGYTF
TGTGCCAGCAGTGGGCTTATTCGACAGGGGAACTATGGCTACACCTTC
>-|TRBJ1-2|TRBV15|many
CATSREWTDLGGYTF
TGTGCCACCAGCAGAGAATGGACCGATCTGGGCGGCTACACCTTC
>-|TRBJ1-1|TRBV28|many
CASSFFRTTAFF
TGTGCCAGCAGTTTTTTCCGGACAACAGCTTTCTTT
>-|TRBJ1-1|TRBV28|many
CASSHFPSGPMNTEAFF
TGTGCCAGCAGTCATTTCCCGTCGGGACCTATGAACACTGAAGCTTTCTTT
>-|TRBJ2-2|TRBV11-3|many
CASSQQWLRARNTGELFF
TGTGCCAGCAGCCAACAGTGGCTCAGGGCGAGGAACACCGGGGAGCTGTTTTTT
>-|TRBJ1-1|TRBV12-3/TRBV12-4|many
CASSPAPGEPEAFF
TGTGCCAGCAGTCCCGCCCCAGGGGAGCCTGAAGCTTTCTTT
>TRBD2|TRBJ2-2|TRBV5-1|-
CASSGGGITGELFF
TGCGCCAGCAGCGGCGGGGGTATCACCGGGGAGCTGTTTTTT
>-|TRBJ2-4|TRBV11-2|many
CASSSEANIQYF
TGTGCCAGCAGCTCTGAGGCCAACATTCAGTACTTC
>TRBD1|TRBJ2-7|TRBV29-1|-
CSVEGTGAPSQYF
TGCAGCGTTGAGGGGACAGGGGCCCCCTCGCAGTACTTC
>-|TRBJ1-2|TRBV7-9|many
CASSLASGYGYTF
TGTGCCAGCAGCTTAGCGTCTGGATATGGCTACACCTTC
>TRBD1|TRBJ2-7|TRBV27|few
CASSRGTGLTYEQYF
TGTGCCAGCAGTCGAGGGACAGGGTTGACCTACGAGCAGTACTTC
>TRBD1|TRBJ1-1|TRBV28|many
CASSLPPGQGAFF
TGTGCCAGCAGTCTACCCCCGGGACAGGGGGCTTTCTTT
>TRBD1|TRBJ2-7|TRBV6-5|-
CASSYPDRPTDEQYF
TGTGCCAGCAGTTACCCGGACAGGCCAACCGACGAGCAGTACTTC
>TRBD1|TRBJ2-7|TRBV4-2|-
CASSERTGTREQYF
TGTGCCAGCAGCGAACGGACAGGGACAAGGGAGCAGTACTTC
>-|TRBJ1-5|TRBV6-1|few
CASGGLGLNQPQHF
TGTGCCAGCGGGGGTTTGGGTCTCAATCAGCCCCAGCATTTT
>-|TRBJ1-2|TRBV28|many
CASSLSGVDYGYTF
TGTGCCAGCAGTTTGTCGGGGGTTGACTATGGCTACACCTTC
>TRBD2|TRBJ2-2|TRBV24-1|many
CATSDLTSAGELFF
TGTGCCACCAGTGACCTCACTAGCGCCGGGGAGCTGTTTTTT
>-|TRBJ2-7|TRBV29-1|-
CSAVEGVAYEQYF
TGCAGCGCCGTGGAGGGGGTTGCCTACGAGCAGTACTTC
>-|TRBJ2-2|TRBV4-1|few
CASSQRSLNTGELFF
TGCGCCAGCAGCCAACGGAGCCTAAACACCGGGGAGCTGTTTTTT
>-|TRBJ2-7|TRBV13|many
CASSFRGATEQYF
TGTGCCAGCAGCTTTAGGGGGGCCACCGAGCAGTACTTC
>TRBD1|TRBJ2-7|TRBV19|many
CARARQGYHEQYF
TGTGCCAGAGCAAGACAGGGGTACCACGAGCAGTACTTC
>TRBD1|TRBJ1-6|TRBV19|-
CASSWGQGVSPLHF
TGTGCCAGTAGTTGGGGACAGGGTGTTTCACCCCTCCACTTT
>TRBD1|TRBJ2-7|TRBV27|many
CASSFQGGPDRPYEQYF
TGTGCCAGCAGTTTCCAAGGGGGTCCGGACAGGCCCTACGAGCAGTACTTC
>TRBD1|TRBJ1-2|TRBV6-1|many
CASSPWDRGDYGYTF
TGTGCCAGCAGTCCCTGGGACAGGGGGGACTATGGCTACACCTTC
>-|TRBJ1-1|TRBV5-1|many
CASSSLPQAPNTEAFF
TGCGCCAGCAGCTCGCTTCCTCAGGCCCCGAACACTGAAGCTTTCTTT
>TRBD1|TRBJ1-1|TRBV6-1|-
CASSEGQGRPFFMNTEAFF
TGTGCCAGCAGTGAGGGACAGGGGCGCCCTTTTTTCATGAACACTGAAGCTTTCTTT
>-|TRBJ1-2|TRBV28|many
CASSSTVKGYTF
TGTGCCAGCAGCTCGACTGTAAAGGGCTACACCTTC
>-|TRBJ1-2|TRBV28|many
CASSYLSPGQNYGYTF
TGTGCCAGCAGTTATCTGTCCCCAGGGCAGAACTATGGCTACACCTTC
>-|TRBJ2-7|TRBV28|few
CASGWRSYEQYF
TGTGCCAGCGGTTGGCGGTCCTACGAGCAGTACTTC
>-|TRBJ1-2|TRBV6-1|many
CASSRDGLYGYTF
TGTGCCAGCAGTCGGGACGGTCTATACGGCTACACCTTC